This section outlines one T cell receptor beta chain sequence together with its context. Its matching antigen is unknown. This entry belongs to a study of OX40 agonist ivuxolimab in advanced cancers. Overall study context: More than 35% of patients had received prior checkpoint inhibitor therapy. Study-level results: CD4+ and CD8+ T cells in blood underwent clonal expansion by week 6 at 0.1 to 3.0 mg/kg.

The sampling schedule covered blood at baseline, cycle 4 day 1, and cycle 7 day 1. Clones were sequenced by immunoSEQ multiplex PCR, and TCRdb holds only the in-frame ones, with some missing. The sample carries roughly 76,000 clones, about 90% recorded once. The V end lost 4 bases, the J end lost 3 bases, and 10 bases lay between the germline ends. Germline values: CDR1 SGDLS, CDR2 YYNGEE. The CDR3 extends over 13 amino acids. The starting material was CD4+ or CD8+ T cells sorted from blood, obtained in a trial of the OX40 agonist ivuxolimab. This receptor was obtained from an adult with an advanced solid tumor such as melanoma, head and neck, liver or kidney cancer. J is TRBJ1-1 and V is TRBV9; no clear D gene. In DNA form, the CDR3 reads TGTGCCAGCAGCCCCCCCTTGGACACTGAAGCTTTCTTT. Its translation: CASSPPLDTEAFF.